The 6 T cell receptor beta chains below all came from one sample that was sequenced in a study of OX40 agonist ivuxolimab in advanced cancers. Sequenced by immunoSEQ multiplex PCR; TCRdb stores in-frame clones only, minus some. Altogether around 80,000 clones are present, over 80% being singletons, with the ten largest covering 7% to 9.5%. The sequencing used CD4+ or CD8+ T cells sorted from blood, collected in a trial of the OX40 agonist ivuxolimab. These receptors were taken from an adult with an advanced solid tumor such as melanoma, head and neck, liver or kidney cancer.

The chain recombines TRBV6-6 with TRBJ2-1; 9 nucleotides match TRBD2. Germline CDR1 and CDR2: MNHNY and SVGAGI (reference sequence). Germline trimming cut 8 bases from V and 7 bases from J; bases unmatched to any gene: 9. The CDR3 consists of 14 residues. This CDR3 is CASAAGGPRNEQFF. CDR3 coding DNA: TGTGCCAGCGCCGCGGGGGGGCCGAGAAATGAGCAGTTCTTC.

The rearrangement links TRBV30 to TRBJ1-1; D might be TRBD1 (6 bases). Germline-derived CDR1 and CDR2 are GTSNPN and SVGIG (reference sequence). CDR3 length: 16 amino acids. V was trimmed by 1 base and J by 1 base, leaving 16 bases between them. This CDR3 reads CAWSGSPQGGNTEAFF. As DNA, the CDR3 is TGTGCCTGGAGTGGTTCGCCCCAAGGGGGGAACACTGAAGCTTTCTTT.

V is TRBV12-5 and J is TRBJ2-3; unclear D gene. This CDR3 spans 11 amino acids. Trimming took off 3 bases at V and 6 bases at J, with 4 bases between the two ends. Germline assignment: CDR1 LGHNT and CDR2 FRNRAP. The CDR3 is CASGFVDTQYF. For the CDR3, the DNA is TGTGCTAGTGGTTTCGTGGATACGCAGTATTTT.

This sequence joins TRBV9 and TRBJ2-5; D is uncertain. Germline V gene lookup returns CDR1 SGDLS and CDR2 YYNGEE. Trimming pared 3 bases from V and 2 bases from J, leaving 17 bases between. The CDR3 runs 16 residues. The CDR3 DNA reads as TGTGCCAGCAGCGGGACGGGCGAGGCGCTTCAAGAGACCCAGTACTTC. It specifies CASSGTGEALQETQYF.

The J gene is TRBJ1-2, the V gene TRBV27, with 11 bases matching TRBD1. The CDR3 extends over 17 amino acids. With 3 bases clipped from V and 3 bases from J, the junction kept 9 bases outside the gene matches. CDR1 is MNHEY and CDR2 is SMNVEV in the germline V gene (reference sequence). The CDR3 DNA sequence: TGTGCCAGCAGTTTCCTTCCGGACAGGGGGCATCACTATGGCTACACCTTC. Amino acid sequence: CASSFLPDRGHHYGYTF.

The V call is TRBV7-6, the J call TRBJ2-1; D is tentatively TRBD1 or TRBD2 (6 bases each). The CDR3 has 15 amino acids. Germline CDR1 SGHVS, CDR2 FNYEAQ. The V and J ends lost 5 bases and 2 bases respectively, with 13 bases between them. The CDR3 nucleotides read TGTGCCAGCAGCCGGGGGACACTTACCTACAATGAGCAGTTCTTC. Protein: CASSRGTLTYNEQFF.